This entry lists 20 T cell receptor beta chains sequenced from one sample in a study of T cells after posttransplantation cyclophosphamide. Busulfan-fludarabine conditioning, marrow transplant, and cyclophosphamide on days +3 and +4 were administered. Here immunoSEQ multiplex PCR was the method, and the copy in TCRdb shows in-frame clones only, minus some. The table records tens of thousands of clones, more than 70% of them present only once. The sequencing here drew on CD4+ T cells sorted from blood, taken around 2,000 days after a stem cell transplant with posttransplant cyclophosphamide. The source of these receptors is a female patient aged 35-55 years who received an allogeneic stem cell transplant from a related donor, was CMV-positive, and had no GVHD. The T cells may come from the graft donor.

This clone showed up just once. The gene calls are TRBV7-3 and TRBJ2-3; 12 bases align to TRBD2. This CDR3 is 18 amino acids long. Trimming removed 2 bases from V and 0 bases from J; junction bases left unmatched: 6. CDR1 SGHTA and CDR2 FQGTGA come from the germline V gene. CDR3 DNA sequence: TGTGCCAGCAGCTTATCGCTAGCGGGGGGGCGGAGCACAGATACGCAGTATTTT. Its translation is CASSLSLAGGRSTDTQYF.

The gene calls are TRBV7-6 and TRBJ2-3, with 10 bases fitting TRBD2. Germline trimming cut 6 bases from V and 4 bases from J; bases unmatched to any gene: 7. This CDR3 contains 15 residues. Germline-derived CDR1 and CDR2 are SGHVS and FNYEAQ. The CDR3 loop is CASSSSGGASDTQYF. The CDR3 nucleotides are TGTGCCAGCAGTTCGAGCGGGGGGGCCTCAGATACGCAGTATTTT.

This clone occurred a few times. The chain employs TRBV28 and TRBJ1-5, with TRBD1 matching over 9 bases. V dropped 6 bases and J dropped 9; count of bases not matched to a gene: 6. Germline V gene lookup returns CDR1 MDHEN and CDR2 SYDVKM. This CDR3 is built from 13 residues. Here the CDR3 reads CASRTGGGMPQHF. Here the CDR3 DNA reads TGTGCCAGCAGGACAGGGGGAGGGATGCCCCAGCATTTT.

The gene calls are TRBV11-2 and TRBJ2-6; 10 nucleotides align to TRBD1. Per the germline V gene, CDR1 is SGHAT and CDR2 is FQNNGV. The V gene end was trimmed by 1 base and the J gene end by 4 bases; junction bases not matched to a gene: 4. The CDR3 has 17 amino acids. DNA of the CDR3: TGTGCCAGCAGCTTAGTGGGGACAGGGGTCGGGGCCAACGTCCTGACTTTC. Amino acids: CASSLVGTGVGANVLTF. The whole variable domain, filled in from reference TRBV11-2 and TRBJ2-6, reads EAGVAQSPRYKIIEKRQSVAFWCNPISGHATLYWYQQILGQGPKLLIQFQNNGVVDDSQLPKDRFSAERLKGVDSTLKIQPAKLEDSAVYLCASSLVGTGVGANVLTFGAGSRLTVL.

The chain joins TRBV9 to TRBJ2-1; a weak D match, TRBD1 (5 bases). The germline CDR1 and CDR2 sequences are SGDLS and YYNGEE. Trimming took 3 bases from V and 0 from J, leaving 13 bases between them. The CDR3 has 16 residues. CDR3 bases: TGTGCCAGCAGCGAGTGGGGCTACAGCTCCTACAATGAGCAGTTCTTC. Its translation: CASSEWGYSSYNEQFF.

This rearrangement joins TRBV5-4 to TRBJ2-1; a possible D gene is TRBD2 (7 bases). Germline lookup yields CDR1 SGHNT and CDR2 YYREEE (reference sequence). V lost 4 bases and J 7 bases, leaving 21 bases between the germline ends. The CDR3 totals 16 residues. The CDR3, as DNA: TGTGCCAGCAGCGCCTGGGGGGGCGTTATGTATAATGAGCAGTTCTTC. As protein: CASSAWGGVMYNEQFF.

The chain carries TRBV7-9 and TRBJ1-1; no clear D. There are 13 residues in the CDR3. V was clipped by 1 base and J by 1 base, with 4 bases between them. Germline CDR1 reads SEHNR; CDR2 reads FQNEAQ (reference sequence). The CDR3 loop reads CASSLEANTEAFF. CDR3 DNA sequence: TGTGCCAGCAGCTTAGAAGCGAACACTGAAGCTTTCTTT.

V usage is TRBV6-1 and J usage is TRBJ1-6; 8 nucleotides agree with TRBD1. J gave up 17 bases and V 5 bases, and 11 bases lay outside the gene matches. This CDR3 comprises 13 residues. The germline V gene has CDR1 MNHNS and CDR2 SASEGT. The CDR3 sequence: CASSIQQGGIVHF. As DNA, the CDR3 is TGTGCCAGCAGTATCCAACAGGGGGGTATCGTCCACTTT.

The chain has TRBV7-2 and TRBJ1-3; no definite D call. The V gene lost 5 bases and the J gene lost 0 bases, with 11 bases spanning the gap. The germline CDR1 and CDR2 sequences are SGHTA and FQGNSA. The CDR3 runs to 15 residues. The CDR3 loop reads CASSPDYSSGNTIYF. In DNA form, the CDR3 reads TGTGCCAGCAGCCCCGATTATAGCTCTGGAAACACCATATATTTT.

V usage is TRBV7-8 and J usage is TRBJ1-2, with TRBD1 as a possible D gene (6 bases). This CDR3 region has 14 residues. CDR1 and CDR2 (germline): SGHVS, FQNEAQ. Trimming cost V 2 bases and J 7 bases, with 14 bases left between them. CDR3 protein: CASSLLRGALGYTF. The CDR3 coding sequence is TGTGCCAGCAGCTTACTTCGGGGGGCGCTTGGCTACACCTTC.

This chain connects TRBV5-1 to TRBJ1-6; 11 bases are a match to TRBD1. J was trimmed by 9 bases and V by 3 bases; bases with no gene match: 2. This CDR3 is built from 14 residues. The germline V gene has CDR1 SGHRS and CDR2 YFSETQ. CDR3 coding DNA: TGCGCCAGCAGCTGGACAGGGGGCGCTTCACCCCTCCACTTT. Protein: CASSWTGGASPLHF.

This clone showed up just a few times. The gene calls are TRBV19 and TRBJ2-1; tentatively, D is TRBD1 (6 bases). The CDR3 is made up of 14 amino acids. CDR1 is LNHDA and CDR2 is SQIVND in the germline V gene (reference sequence). V was trimmed by 5 bases and J by 4 bases, leaving 12 bases between them. CDR3 region: CASSAQGNYNEQFF. The CDR3 DNA follows: TGTGCCAGTAGTGCGCAGGGGAATTACAATGAGCAGTTCTTC.

The rearrangement uses TRBV7-2 and TRBJ2-2; 8 bases agree with TRBD1. This CDR3 is built from 15 residues. From germline, CDR1 is SGHTA and CDR2 FQGNSA. After removal of 5 bases from V and 6 bases from J, the junction contained 8 bases not matched to a gene. CDR3 protein: CASSLGQGGAGELFF. CDR3 DNA sequence: TGTGCCAGCAGCCTAGGACAGGGCGGTGCCGGGGAGCTGTTTTTT. The variable domain in full, completed from reference TRBV7-2 and TRBJ2-2, reads GAGVSQSPSNKVTEKGKDVELRCDPISGHTALYWYRQSLGQGLEFLIYFQGNSAPDKSGLPSDRFSAERTGGSVSTLTIQRTQQEDSAVYLCASSLGQGGAGELFFGEGSRLTVL.

The J gene is TRBJ1-1, the V gene TRBV5-1; D perhaps matches TRBD1 (5 bases). The CDR3 has 12 residues. Looked up from germline, CDR1 is SGHRS and CDR2 is YFSETQ. V was pared by 2 bases and J by 5 bases, with 7 bases between. This CDR3 reads CASSLGATEAFF. Here the CDR3 DNA reads TGCGCCAGCAGCTTAGGGGCGACTGAAGCTTTCTTT.

Comment on this clone: This specimen includes other DNA sequences encoding the same CDR3. The chain joins TRBV11-2 to TRBJ2-5, with TRBD2 matching over 8 bases. This CDR3 spans 15 amino acids. Germline lookup yields CDR1 SGHAT and CDR2 FQNNGV. V lost 0 bases and J lost 5; bases outside the gene matches: 5. The CDR3 coding sequence is TGTGCCAGCAGCTTAGATCCAAGCGGGGGTGAGACCCAGTACTTC. Translated, it gives CASSLDPSGGETQYF.

The V call is TRBV19, the J call TRBJ2-5; D call uncertain. CDR3 size: 14 residues. CDR1 and CDR2 from the germline V gene are LNHDA and SQIVND (reference sequence). V lost 0 bases and J lost 5, with 10 bases in between. The CDR3 nucleotides are TGTGCCAGTAGTATAGATCCTAGATCGGAGACCCAGTACTTC. Amino acids: CASSIDPRSETQYF.

In nucleotides, the CDR3 is TGTGCCAGCAGCTCACAGACAGGGACGAGCAATCAGCCCCAGCATTTT. Its translation: CASSSQTGTSNQPQHF. This chain uses TRBV7-2 with TRBJ1-5, with 7 bases matching TRBD1. Trimming took 4 bases from V and 1 from J; bases not matched to a gene: 7. Per germline, CDR1 SGHTA and CDR2 FQGNSA. The CDR3 has 16 residues.

This clone came up once. The V call is TRBV10-2, the J call TRBJ2-4; D remains unclear. The germline V and J ends were trimmed by 2 bases and 0 bases, with 8 bases remaining between them. The CDR3 totals 15 residues. The germline V gene has CDR1 WSHSY and CDR2 SAAADI. CDR3 sequence reads: CASSERRLAKNIQYF. The CDR3 DNA reads as TGCGCCAGCAGTGAGAGAAGACTAGCCAAAAACATTCAGTACTTC.

This rearrangement joins TRBV5-1 to TRBJ2-7, with 7 bases that match TRBD2. V gave up 2 bases and J gave up 0 bases; unmatched junction bases: 8. The CDR3 runs to 16 residues. Germline values: CDR1 SGHRS, CDR2 YFSETQ. CDR3 in amino acids: CASSFSPSGGSYEQYF. For the CDR3, the DNA is TGCGCCAGCAGCTTTTCGCCTAGCGGTGGCTCCTACGAGCAGTACTTC.

Within the sample, this clone is medium-sized (0.01 to 0.1%). This chain uses TRBV6-1 with TRBJ2-5; 10 bases align to TRBD2. In germline, CDR1 is MNHNS, CDR2 SASEGT. This CDR3 has 15 amino acids. V gave up 6 bases and J gave up 7 bases; unmatched junction bases: 11. The CDR3 nucleotides are TGTGCCAGCAGCGTGAGCGGGGGGGCGGAGGGGACCCAGTACTTC. Encoded protein: CASSVSGGAEGTQYF.